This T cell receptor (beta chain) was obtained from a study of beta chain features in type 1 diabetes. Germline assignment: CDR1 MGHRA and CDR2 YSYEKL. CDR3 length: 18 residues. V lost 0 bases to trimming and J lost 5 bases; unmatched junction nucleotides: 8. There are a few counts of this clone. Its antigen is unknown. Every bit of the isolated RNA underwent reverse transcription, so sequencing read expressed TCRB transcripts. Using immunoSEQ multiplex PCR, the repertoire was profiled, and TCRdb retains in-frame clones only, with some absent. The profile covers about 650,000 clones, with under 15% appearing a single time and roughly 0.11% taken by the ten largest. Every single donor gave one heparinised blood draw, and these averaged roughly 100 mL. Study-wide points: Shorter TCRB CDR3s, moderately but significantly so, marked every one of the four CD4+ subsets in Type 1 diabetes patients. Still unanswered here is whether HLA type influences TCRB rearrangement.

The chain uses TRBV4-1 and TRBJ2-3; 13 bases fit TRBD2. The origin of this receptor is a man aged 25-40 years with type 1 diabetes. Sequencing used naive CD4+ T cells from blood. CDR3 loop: CASSQETSGGSMGDTQYF. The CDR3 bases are TGCGCCAGCAGCCAAGAGACTAGCGGGGGGTCCATGGGAGATACGCAGTATTTT.